This is a list of T cell receptor beta chains from one sample in a study of cytomegalovirus exposure and HLA in healthy donors. Libraries were prepared by immunoSEQ multiplex PCR; TCRdb keeps only in-frame clonotypes and omits some of them. The table includes some 100,000 clones, roughly 80% detected once. Source material: PBMCs. The source of these receptors is a man between 35 and 55 years old in good health and CMV-seronegative. Each CDR3 is given with its conserved first and last residue. Each record gives: D gene, clone size, J gene, CDR3 length, V gene, CDR3 DNA, CDR3 protein. The D gene is left open where the match is weak. Part of the rows lack a size; the others show once, few, many or a class for expanded clones.

>NA|NA|TRBJ1-1|16|TRBV6-6
TGTGCCAGCCAAGGATTAGGGGTCAGTGGAAACACTGAAGCTTTCTTT
CASQGLGVSGNTEAFF
>NA|once|TRBJ2-5|15|TRBV2
TGTGCCAGCAGTGAGGCAGGTCCCGGAGGGGAGACCCAGTACTTC
CASSEAGPGGETQYF
>TRBD1|NA|TRBJ1-3|16|TRBV4-2
TGTGCCAGCAGCCCCTTCGGTAGGGGGCTTGGAAACACCATATATTTT
CASSPFGRGLGNTIYF
>NA|NA|TRBJ2-5|13|TRBV2
TGTGCCAGCAGGCGGGACTTTCAAGAGACCCAGTACTTC
CASRRDFQETQYF
>NA|NA|TRBJ2-5|11|TRBV19
TGTGCCAGTAGAGGGGAAGAGACCCAGTACTTC
CASRGEETQYF
>TRBD2|NA|TRBJ2-1|16|TRBV28
TGTGCCAGCAGAGGGCGGGGGGCCAACTCCTACAATGAGCAGTTCTTC
CASRGRGANSYNEQFF
>NA|NA|TRBJ2-7|12|TRBV11-2
TGTGCCAGCAGCTTGTTTCTTGTCGAGCAGTACTTC
CASSLFLVEQYF
>TRBD2|NA|TRBJ2-3|14|TRBV7-7
TGTGCCAGCAGTCGGACTAGCGGCACAGATACGCAGTATTTT
CASSRTSGTDTQYF
>TRBD1|NA|TRBJ1-1|15|TRBV4-2
TGTGCCAGCAGCCTCGCCCCCTCCGGGACAGCCGAGGCTTTCTTT
CASSLAPSGTAEAFF
>TRBD2|NA|TRBJ2-5|15|TRBV2
TGTGCCAGCAAAAGGACTAGCGGGGGGGGAGAGACCCAGTACTTC
CASKRTSGGGETQYF
>TRBD2|NA|TRBJ2-5|14|TRBV5-8
TGTGCCAGCAGCGTCGGACTAGGTCAAGAGACCCAGTACTTC
CASSVGLGQETQYF
>NA|once|TRBJ1-2|19|TRBV4-1
TGCGCCAGCAGCCAAGATACGGCGGGGACGGGGAGATATAACTATGGCTACACCTTC
CASSQDTAGTGRYNYGYTF
>NA|NA|TRBJ1-3|14|TRBV18
TGTGCCAGCTCACCAAGCAACGCTGGAAACACCATATATTTT
CASSPSNAGNTIYF
>NA|NA|TRBJ2-1|11|TRBV2
TGTGCCAGCACCGCCCGGAATGAGCAGTTCTTC
CASTARNEQFF
>NA|NA|TRBJ1-1|14|TRBV5-1
TGCGCCAGCAGCACCCAACCGGGGAGTACTGAAGCTTTCTTT
CASSTQPGSTEAFF
>NA|NA|TRBJ2-7|14|TRBV7-9
TGTGCCAGCAGCTTGACAGAAATTTCCTACGAGCAGTACTTC
CASSLTEISYEQYF